The 13 T cell receptor delta chains reported below all come from one sample, sequenced in a study of Vδ1+ human thymocytes. Antigens of these TCRs are unknown. Study findings and constraints: Thymic TRG and TRD repertoires appeared highly polyclonal.

Sequences come from RNA converted to cDNA by reverse transcription. Pooled V-gene forward primers with one constant-region reverse primer generated the CDR3 amplicons by multiplex PCR. With CATT, TCRdb re-called clones from the multiplex PCR reads. The sample includes about 58,000 delta-chain clones, more than 13% of them seen just once. The sequenced sample was Vdelta1+ gamma-delta thymocytes from the thymus. Subset described: FACS-sorted CD3+ TCRalphabeta- TCRVdelta1+ TCRVdelta2- thymocytes. The receptor source for this set is a girl under three years old who had congenital heart surgery.

The V gene is TRDV1, the J gene TRDJ1, with 10 positions matching TRDD3. This CDR3 spans 21 amino acids. CDR1 TSWWSYY and CDR2 QGS come from the germline V gene. V lost 0 bases, J lost 0 bases, and 16 bases stayed unmatched. CDR3 amino acids: CALGELPRPLGDLPYTDKLIF. CDR3 coding DNA: TGTGCTCTTGGGGAACTTCCTAGACCACTGGGGGATCTCCCGTACACCGATAAACTCATCTTT.

This sequence joins TRDV1 and TRDJ1; D is ambiguous. Trimming shortened V by 0 bases and J by 7 bases, and 27 bases separated the two germline ends. Germline loops: CDR1 TSWWSYY, CDR2 QGS. The CDR3 is 19 amino acids. The CDR3 sequence is CALGELGVRDRGMLGKLIF. The CDR3 bases are TGTGCTCTTGGGGAACTAGGTGTAAGAGACCGTGGCATGCTTGGTAAACTCATCTTT.

The gene calls are TRDV1 and TRDJ2; D gene ambiguous. The germline V gene has CDR1 TSWWSYY and CDR2 QGS. V dropped 4 bases and J dropped 1 base, with 25 bases sitting between them. The CDR3 is 20 amino acids. The CDR3 DNA reads TGTGCTCTTGGGGTGGGCTACGGCCCCGGGTCCCGTTTTTTGACAGCACAACTCTTCTTT. Encoded protein: CALGVGYGPGSRFLTAQLFF.

The chain couples TRDV1 to TRDJ1; 8 bases line up with TRDD3. The germline V gene encodes CDR1 TSWWSYY and CDR2 QGS. The CDR3 has 23 amino acids. V was clipped by 1 base and J by 0 bases; unmatched bases: 25. The CDR3 sequence is CALGEPSSLLLGAITLHTDKLIF. The CDR3 region has the DNA TGTGCTCTTGGGGAACCTTCCTCCCTATTACTGGGGGCCATCACCCTCCACACCGATAAACTCATCTTT.

In its sample, this clone was seen a few times. The chain joins TRDV1 to TRDJ1; TRDD2 might be the D (5 bases). In germline, CDR1 is TSWWSYY, CDR2 QGS. This CDR3 has 15 residues. V lost 4 bases to trimming and J lost 10 bases, with 22 bases between them. CDR3 in amino acids: CALGVLSPTDEGLIF. CDR3 DNA sequence: TGTGCTCTTGGGGTCCTATCCCCAACCGATGAAGGACTCATCTTT.

The chain carries TRDV1 and TRDJ1; 9 bases line up with TRDD3. Per the germline V gene, CDR1 is TSWWSYY and CDR2 is QGS. Trimming at V came to 0 bases and at J to 0 bases, leaving 17 bases not matched to a gene. The CDR3 loop spans 21 amino acids. The CDR3 loop is CALGELGFRTGGAFYTDKLIF. The CDR3 nucleotides read TGTGCTCTTGGGGAACTAGGTTTTCGTACTGGGGGAGCTTTCTACACCGATAAACTCATCTTT.

This clone was seen a few times. V usage is TRDV1 and J usage is TRDJ1, with D possibly being TRDD3 (6 bases). The CDR3 contains 16 residues. Germline V gene data show CDR1 as TSWWSYY and CDR2 as QGS. Trimming removed 0 bases at V and 1 base at J, with 12 bases between. The CDR3 spells CALGELRGTPTDKLIF. In nucleotides, the CDR3 is TGTGCTCTTGGGGAACTAAGGGGGACCCCCACCGATAAACTCATCTTT.

The chain is built from TRDV1 and TRDJ1; no clear D gene. The CDR3 sequence is 19 residues long. V lost 0 bases to trimming and J lost 2 bases, with 22 bases between them. CDR1 and CDR2 (germline): TSWWSYY, QGS. The CDR3 sequence is CALGELSSGMVEPTDKLIF. For the CDR3, the DNA is TGTGCTCTTGGGGAACTATCATCAGGAATGGTGGAACCTACCGATAAACTCATCTTT.

The chain recombines TRDV1 with TRDJ1; D possibly matches TRDD2 or TRDD3 (7 bases each). Germline V gene sequence: CDR1 TSWWSYY, CDR2 QGS. This CDR3 comprises 22 residues. The V end lost 3 bases, the J end lost 0 bases, and 32 bases lay between the germline ends. The CDR3 nucleotides read TGTGCTCTTGGGGAGCCGGTTCCTACTTGGATCGTACTGGGGACGTACACCGATAAACTCATCTTT. It yields the protein CALGEPVPTWIVLGTYTDKLIF.

Ten or more counts support this clone. The chain is built from TRDV2 and TRDJ1, with 11 bases fitting TRDD3. V trimming: 1 base; J trimming: 0 bases; junction bases outside the gene matches: 6. The CDR3 loop spans 17 amino acids. From germline, CDR1 is GEAIGNYY and CDR2 EKD. In DNA form, the CDR3 reads TGTGCCTGTGACACGAAGCTGGGGGATACTGACACCGATAAACTCATCTTT. Encoded protein: CACDTKLGDTDTDKLIF.

This chain connects TRDV1 to TRDJ1, with 12 bases that match TRDD3. The CDR3 totals 18 residues. The V segment lost 8 bases and the J segment 0 bases; nucleotides outside the gene matches: 13. Per the germline V gene, CDR1 is TSWWSYY and CDR2 is QGS. CDR3 DNA: TGTGCTCTTCGCGCTGGGGGATACGCCAAACTTTACACCGATAAACTCATCTTT. The encoded protein is CALRAGGYAKLYTDKLIF.

This clone was seen more than once but under ten times. It is unclear where the CDR3 begins or ends on the DNA, so no DNA is shown, and the CDR3 is as TCRdb lists it. The chain employs TRAV29/DV5 and TRDJ1; TRDD3 is the table's D call, not checked against the DNA. The CDR3 is 20 amino acids long, termini counted. CDR1 is NSMFDY, CDR2 ISSIKDK, per germline. The CDR3 loop is CSVLLCSEAGIGDTTDKLIF.

This clone was detected a few times. The V and J genes are TRDV1 and TRDJ1, with D perhaps TRDD2 (5 bases). CDR1 and CDR2 from the germline V gene are TSWWSYY and QGS. This CDR3 has 15 residues. V shed 4 bases and J shed 2 bases, with 14 bases lying between them. The CDR3 DNA follows: TGTGCTCTTGGGGGGTCTTCCCCGGTGACCGATAAACTCATCTTT. Amino acids: CALGGSSPVTDKLIF.